The 6 T cell receptor beta chains reported below all come from one sample, sequenced in a study of cytomegalovirus exposure and HLA in healthy donors. PCR used 60 Vbeta primers and 13 Jbeta primers. Produced via immunoSEQ multiplex PCR; TCRdb's table is partial and in-frame only. The table records roughly 130,000 clones, around 80% of them present only once. The material sequenced was PBMCs. The receptors were sampled from a human donor in good health.

This chain uses TRBV2 with TRBJ1-2, with a tentative D call TRBD1 (5 bases). The CDR3 loop spans 14 amino acids. In germline, CDR1 is SNHLY, CDR2 FYNNEI. V lost 6 bases and J lost 1, with 12 bases in between. The CDR3 nucleotides read TGTGCCAGCAGGGCAGGGTCTAATAACTATGGCTACACCTTC. Its protein product is CASRAGSNNYGYTF.

As to this clone: One end of the junction varies from germline; a read error may be responsible. This chain links TRBV6-1 with TRBJ2-2, with a possible D match to TRBD1 (5 bases). The CDR3 has 13 residues. Germline V gene lookup returns CDR1 MNHNS and CDR2 SASEGT. Here the CDR3 reads CASREARGGELFF. In nucleotides, the CDR3 is TGTGCCAGCAGGGAAGCTAGGGGCGGGGAGCTGTTTTTT.

In this sample, this clone turned up once. V is TRBV5-8 and J is TRBJ1-4; D is unclear. Germline-derived CDR1 and CDR2 are SGHTS and YDEGEE. The CDR3 is 15 amino acids. V was clipped by 4 bases and J by 7 bases, with 17 bases between them. CDR3 protein: CASSPGRANFEKLFF. CDR3 nucleotide sequence: TGTGCCAGCAGCCCGGGAAGGGCCAATTTTGAAAAACTGTTTTTT.

The chain is built from TRBV7-2 and TRBJ1-5; D gene uncertain. This CDR3 region has 13 residues. V was clipped by 1 base and J by 11 bases, with 12 bases between them. Germline CDR1 SGHTA, CDR2 FQGNSA. Here the CDR3 reads CASSLGREPAQHF. DNA of the CDR3: TGTGCCAGCAGCTTAGGGAGGGAGCCGGCCCAGCATTTT.

The chain links TRBV7-9 to TRBJ2-3; perhaps TRBD2 as D (6 bases). V gave up 2 bases and J gave up 5 bases, with 17 bases separating them. Germline V lookup: CDR1 SEHNR, CDR2 FQNEAQ (reference sequence). There are 16 residues in the CDR3. The CDR3 sequence: CASSLFGTYLLDTQYF. The CDR3 region has the DNA TGTGCCAGCAGCTTATTTGGGACTTACCTCTTAGATACGCAGTATTTT.

The genes are TRBV7-9 and TRBJ2-3, with D perhaps matching TRBD1 (6 bases). V lost 6 bases, J lost 2 bases, and 15 bases lay in between. Looked up from germline, CDR1 is SEHNR and CDR2 is FQNEAQ (reference sequence). This CDR3 spans 15 amino acids. The CDR3 spells CASSLSGQYTDTQYF. CDR3 DNA sequence: TGTGCCAGCAGTCTGTCCGGACAGTACACAGATACGCAGTATTTT.